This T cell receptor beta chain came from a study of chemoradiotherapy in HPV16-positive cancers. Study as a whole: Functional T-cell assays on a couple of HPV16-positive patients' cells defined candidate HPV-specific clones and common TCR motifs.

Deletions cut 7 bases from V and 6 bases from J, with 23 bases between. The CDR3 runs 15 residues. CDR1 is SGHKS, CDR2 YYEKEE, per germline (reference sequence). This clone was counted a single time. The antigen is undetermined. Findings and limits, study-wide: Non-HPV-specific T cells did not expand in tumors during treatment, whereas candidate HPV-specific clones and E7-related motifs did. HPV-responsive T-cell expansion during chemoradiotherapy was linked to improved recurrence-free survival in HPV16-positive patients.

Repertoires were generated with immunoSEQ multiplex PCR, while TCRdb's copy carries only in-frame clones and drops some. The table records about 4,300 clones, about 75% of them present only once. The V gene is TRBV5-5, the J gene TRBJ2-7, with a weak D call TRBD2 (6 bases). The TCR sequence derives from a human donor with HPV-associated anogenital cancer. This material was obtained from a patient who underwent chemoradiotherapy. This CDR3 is CASSPLRGSIGEQYF. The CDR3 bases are TGTGCCAGCTCTCCTCTTCGGGGGTCAATAGGCGAGCAGTACTTC.